One sample yielded the 21 T cell receptor beta chains listed below, sequenced in a study of response to subunit inactivated influenza vaccine. MiXCR was run by TCRdb on the RT-PCR reads, yielding one entry per CDR3 protein. The profile shows roughly 570,000 distinct CDR3 sequences, 11% to 15% of them singletons. The sequenced sample was PBMCs from blood, obtained 11 to 12 days after vaccination. All receptors derive from a man over 45 who received an inactivated influenza vaccine.

The rearrangement links TRBV15 to TRBJ2-1; 9 bases match TRBD2. There are 17 residues in the CDR3. Trimming took 2 bases from V and 0 from J; bases not matched to a gene: 5. Germline lookup yields CDR1 LNHNV and CDR2 YYDKDF (reference sequence). The CDR3 spells CATSRLAGSYSYNEQFF. CDR3 sequence (DNA): TGTGCCACCAGCAGACTAGCGGGGTCATACTCCTACAATGAGCAGTTCTTC.

The rearrangement links TRBV12-3 or TRBV12-4 to TRBJ2-7; D is undetermined. V was trimmed by 3 bases and J by 3 bases, leaving 15 bases between them. The CDR3 is made up of 15 amino acids. The CDR3 is CASSFRVEGNYEQYF. The CDR3 DNA reads as TGTGCCAGCAGTTTTCGAGTTGAAGGGAACTACGAGCAGTACTTC.

The chain links TRBV10-3 to TRBJ2-1; 10 positions agree with TRBD1. Germline CDR1 reads ENHRY; CDR2 reads SYGVKD. The junction had 9 bases not matched to a gene; V was cut back by 2 bases and J by 8 bases. This CDR3 region has 16 residues. CDR3 protein: CAISESRQGAGDEQFF. DNA for the CDR3: TGTGCCATCAGTGAGAGCCGACAGGGGGCTGGGGATGAGCAGTTCTTC.

This clonotype was found a few times. In DNA, the CDR3 is TGTGCCAGCAGCAGTCTGTCCGGACGGCTCACTGAAGCTTTCTTT. Protein sequence: CASSSLSGRLTEAFF. This rearrangement joins TRBV5-5 to TRBJ1-1; D is undetermined. The germline V gene encodes CDR1 SGHKS and CDR2 YYEKEE (reference sequence). The ends were cut back, 4 bases at V and 4 bases at J, with 17 bases in the middle. This CDR3 has 15 residues.

The rearrangement joins TRBV19 to TRBJ2-1; 12 nucleotides match TRBD2. Germline CDR1 LNHDA, CDR2 SQIVND (reference sequence). V shed 3 bases, J shed 7 bases, and the junction held 4 bases outside the gene matches. CDR3 length: 15 amino acids. The CDR3 DNA is TGTGCCAGTAGTATGCTGACTAGCGGGAGAAATGAGCAGTTCTTC. Protein: CASSMLTSGRNEQFF.

The CDR3 nucleotides are TGTGCCAGCAGCCCACGGGGACTTGTTGGAGTTGATAGCAATCAGCCCCAGCATTTT. Amino acid sequence: CASSPRGLVGVDSNQPQHF. The chain carries TRBV9 and TRBJ1-5; D might be TRBD1 (5 bases). The CDR3 loop spans 19 amino acids. V lost 4 bases and J 0 bases, leaving 23 bases between the germline ends. Germline V CDR1 and CDR2: SGDLS, YYNGEE.

In its sample, this clonotype was seen a few times. The gene calls are TRBV29-1 and TRBJ2-5, with no clear D. The CDR3 totals 12 residues. Trimming left V 3 bases short and J 6 bases short, with 11 bases between. Germline assignment: CDR1 SQVTM and CDR2 ANQGSEA. The CDR3 loop reads CSVERPKKTQYF. CDR3 bases: TGCAGCGTTGAGCGGCCCAAGAAGACCCAGTACTTC.

The V gene is TRBV25-1, the J gene TRBJ1-5; tentative D call: TRBD1 (5 bases). V shed 0 bases and J shed 0 bases, with 15 bases lying between them. This CDR3 has 18 residues. CDR1 and CDR2 from the germline V gene are MGHDK and SYGVNS. This CDR3 is CASSEYPAGLYSNQPQHF. In DNA, the CDR3 is TGTGCCAGCAGTGAATATCCCGCAGGGCTGTATAGCAATCAGCCCCAGCATTTT.

This clonotype turned up a few times. V usage is TRBV20-1 and J usage is TRBJ1-5; weak D call: TRBD1 (5 bases). From germline, CDR1 is DFQATT and CDR2 SNEGSKA (reference sequence). The CDR3 covers 12 residues. Trimming stripped 3 bases from V and 6 bases from J, with 9 bases between. CDR3 coding DNA: TGCAGTGCTAGTCGGACAAGTCAGCCCCAGCATTTT. Encoded protein: CSASRTSQPQHF.

The chain carries TRBV5-1 and TRBJ2-4, with 13 positions matching TRBD2. V was pared by 2 bases and J by 0 bases, with 14 bases of the junction left unmatched. CDR1 and CDR2 from the germline V gene are SGHRS and YFSETQ. CDR3 length equals 21 residues. CDR3 in amino acids: CASSFLNRTSGGYLAKNIQYF. The CDR3 DNA follows: TGCGCCAGCAGCTTCCTCAACCGGACTAGCGGGGGCTATCTAGCCAAAAACATTCAGTACTTC.

A few counts support this clonotype. This chain uses TRBV4-3 with TRBJ2-7; weak D call: TRBD2 (5 bases). Germline V gene data show CDR1 as LGHNA and CDR2 as YSLEER. Trimming cost V 0 bases and J 2 bases, with 11 bases left between them. This CDR3 region has 15 residues. This CDR3 is CASSQDAGLTYEQYF. CDR3 nucleotide sequence: TGCGCCAGCAGCCAAGATGCGGGTCTGACCTACGAGCAGTACTTC.

This clonotype was detected many times. The junction and the germline gene differ at one end; a read error may be behind it. The rearrangement links TRBV7-7 to TRBJ2-7, with D possibly TRBD2 on 5 matching bases. The CDR3 consists of 14 residues. From germline, CDR1 is SSHAT and CDR2 FNYEAQ (reference sequence). The CDR3 region is CASSLGEGFYEQYF. In DNA, the CDR3 is TGTGCTAGCAGCTTAGGCGAGGGATTCTACGAGCAGTACTTC.

This rearrangement joins TRBV11-2 to TRBJ1-6; no reliable D call. Between the trimmed V and J ends, which lost 3 bases and 12 bases, there was a span of 9 bases. This CDR3 comprises 12 residues. Germline V CDR1 and CDR2: SGHAT, FQNNGV. The CDR3 loop is CASSFPGEPLHF. In DNA form, the CDR3 reads TGTGCCAGCAGCTTCCCGGGTGAACCCCTCCACTTT.

This clonotype was observed a handful of times. The chain carries TRBV12-3 or TRBV12-4 and TRBJ2-1; D might be TRBD1 or TRBD2, each matching 5 bases. This CDR3 region has 15 residues. The germline V and J ends were trimmed by 6 bases and 5 bases, with 17 bases remaining between them. CDR3 nucleotides: TGTGCCAGCAGCCTGGGGGACCTCGCGGACAATGAGCAGTTCTTC. It translates to CASSLGDLADNEQFF.

This clonotype was detected ten times or more. The chain joins TRBV12-3 or TRBV12-4 to TRBJ1-5, with TRBD1 identical over 9 bases. V shed 5 bases, J shed 6 bases, and the junction held 8 bases outside the gene matches. CDR3 length equals 15 residues. The CDR3 sequence: CASSRQGVIRQPQHF. Written as DNA, the CDR3 is TGTGCCAGCAGTCGACAGGGGGTTATACGTCAGCCCCAGCATTTT.

The rearrangement links TRBV2 to TRBJ2-3; possible D gene TRBD2, 6 bases. The CDR3 has 13 residues. V was shortened by 8 bases and J by 2 bases, with 11 bases between the two germline ends. CDR1 and CDR2 from the germline V gene are SNHLY and FYNNEI. The CDR3 DNA reads as TGTGCCAGCCGGAGGGACTTCACAGATACGCAGTATTTT. Translated, it gives CASRRDFTDTQYF.

This clonotype was detected ten times or more. The V and J genes are TRBV29-1 and TRBJ2-1; TRBD2 agrees at 9 bases. The CDR3 length is 17 residues. Germline CDR1 and CDR2: SQVTM and ANQGSEA. V lost 0 bases to trimming and J lost 7 bases; unmatched junction nucleotides: 13. The CDR3 DNA reads as TGCAGCGTTGAAGATTATGCTAGCGGGATGAAGAGAAATGAGCAGTTCTTC. Its protein product is CSVEDYASGMKRNEQFF.

This sequence joins TRBV7-9 and TRBJ1-2; 7 bases are a match to TRBD1. V gave up 5 bases and J gave up 5 bases; unmatched junction bases: 8. The V gene's germline CDR1 is SEHNR and CDR2 FQNEAQ (reference sequence). This CDR3 has 14 amino acids. The CDR3 nucleotides read TGTGCCAGCAGCACAAGACAGGGCGTATATGGCTACACCTTC. This encodes CASSTRQGVYGYTF.

V usage is TRBV28 and J usage is TRBJ2-5, with D possibly being TRBD1 (5 bases). Per the germline V gene, CDR1 is MDHEN and CDR2 is SYDVKM. This CDR3 region has 12 residues. V was clipped by 5 bases and J by 4 bases, with 8 bases between them. The CDR3 loop is CASSATVETQYF. The CDR3, as DNA: TGTGCCAGCAGTGCGACAGTAGAGACCCAGTACTTC. The whole variable domain, remainder taken from reference TRBV28 and TRBJ2-5, is DVKVTQSSRYLVKRTGEKVFLECVQDMDHENMFWYRQDPGLGLRLIYFSYDVKMKEKGDIPEGYSVSREKKERFSLILESASTNQTSMYLCASSATVETQYFGPGTRLLVL.

This clonotype was found a few times. The J gene is TRBJ2-5, the V gene TRBV11-2; D is perhaps TRBD1 or TRBD2 (5 bases each). The CDR3 runs to 15 residues. Trimming left V 4 bases short and J 7 bases short, with 19 bases between. Germline CDR1 SGHAT, CDR2 FQNNGV. The CDR3 here is CASSSGTASGGTQYF. DNA of the CDR3: TGTGCCAGCAGCTCCGGGACGGCATCTGGCGGGACCCAGTACTTC.

The J gene is TRBJ2-7, the V gene TRBV9; TRBD2 aligns across 7 bases. V shed 4 bases and J 2 bases; nucleotides not matched to a gene: 12. Looked up from germline, CDR1 is SGDLS and CDR2 is YYNGEE. The CDR3 has 16 amino acids. CDR3 nucleotides: TGTGCCAGCAGCCCCCAACCTGGGAGGGCAACCTACGAGCAGTACTTC. As protein: CASSPQPGRATYEQYF. Based on the CDR3 plus reference TRBV9 and TRBJ2-7, the full variable domain is DSGVTQTPKHLITATGQRVTLRCSPRSGDLSVYWYQQSLDQGLQFLIQYYNGEERAKGNILERFSAQQFPDLHSELNLSSLELGDSALYFCASSPQPGRATYEQYFGPGTRLTVT.